One and the same sample provided the 3 T cell receptor beta chains below, sequenced in a study of PD-L1 blockade in urothelial cancer. Assay used: immunoSEQ multiplex PCR; TCRdb lists only in-frame clones, some missing. Of 60,000 to 85,000 clones in the sample, roughly nine tenths were seen once. This material consisted of PBMCs, taken around atezolizumab (anti-PD-L1) treatment. The receptors here all came from a woman in her seventies with urothelial cancer.

The chain links TRBV11-2 to TRBJ2-1, with 7 bases fitting TRBD1. This CDR3 has 13 residues. With V trimmed by 5 bases and J by 8 bases, 6 bases remained unmatched. CDR1 SGHAT and CDR2 FQNNGV come from the germline V gene. For the CDR3, the DNA is TGTGCCAGCAGCACGGACAGGTGGGATGAGCAGTTCTTC. Its translation: CASSTDRWDEQFF.

V and J are TRBV5-6 and TRBJ1-2; TRBD1 agrees at 7 bases. The CDR3 covers 15 residues. The V segment lost 1 base and the J segment 4 bases; nucleotides outside the gene matches: 7. Germline V lookup: CDR1 SGHDT, CDR2 YYEEEE. CDR3 DNA sequence: TGTGCCAGCAGCTTGAGAGGGGGCGCGGTCTATGGCTACACCTTC. Its translation is CASSLRGGAVYGYTF.

This chain uses TRBV13 with TRBJ2-3, with a possible D match to TRBD1 (6 bases). The germline gives CDR1 PRHDT, CDR2 FYEKMQ (reference sequence). Trimming left V 7 bases short and J 11 bases short, with 25 bases between. The CDR3 runs 15 residues. The CDR3 bases are TGTGCCAGCACCCGGCGAATACAGGGAGAAATTGAGCAGTATTTT. Translating it yields CASTRRIQGEIEQYF.